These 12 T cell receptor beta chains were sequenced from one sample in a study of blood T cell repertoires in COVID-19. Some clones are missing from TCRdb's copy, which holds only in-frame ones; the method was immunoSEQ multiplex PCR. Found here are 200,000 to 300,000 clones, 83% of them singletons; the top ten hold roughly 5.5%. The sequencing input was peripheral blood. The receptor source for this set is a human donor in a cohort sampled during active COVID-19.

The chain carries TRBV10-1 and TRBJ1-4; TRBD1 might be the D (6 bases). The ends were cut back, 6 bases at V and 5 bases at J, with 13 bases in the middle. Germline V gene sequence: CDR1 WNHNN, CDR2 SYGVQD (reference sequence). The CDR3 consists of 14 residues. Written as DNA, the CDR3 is TGCGCCAGCAGCAAGGACAGAACCAATGAAAAACTGTTTTTT. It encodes CASSKDRTNEKLFF.

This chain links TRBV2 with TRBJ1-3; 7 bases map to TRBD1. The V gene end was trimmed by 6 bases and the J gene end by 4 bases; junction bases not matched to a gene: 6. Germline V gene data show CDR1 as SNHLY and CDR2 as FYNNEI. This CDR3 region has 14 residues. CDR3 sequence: CASSPGGGGNTIYF. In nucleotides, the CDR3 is TGTGCCAGCAGCCCAGGGGGAGGCGGAAACACCATATATTTT.

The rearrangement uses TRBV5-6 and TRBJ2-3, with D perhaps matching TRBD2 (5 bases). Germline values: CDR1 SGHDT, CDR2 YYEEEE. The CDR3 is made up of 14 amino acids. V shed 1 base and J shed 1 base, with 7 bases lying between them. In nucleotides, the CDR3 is TGTGCCAGCAGCTTGTTGCGGGGCACAGATACGCAGTATTTT. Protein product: CASSLLRGTDTQYF.

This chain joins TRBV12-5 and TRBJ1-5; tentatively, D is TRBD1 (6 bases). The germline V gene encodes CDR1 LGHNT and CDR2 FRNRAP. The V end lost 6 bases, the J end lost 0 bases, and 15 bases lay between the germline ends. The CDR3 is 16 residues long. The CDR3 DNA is TGTGCTAGTGGACGTGAACAGGGTATTAGCAATCAGCCCCAGCATTTT. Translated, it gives CASGREQGISNQPQHF. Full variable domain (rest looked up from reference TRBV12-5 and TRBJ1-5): DARVTQTPRHKVTEMGQEVTMRCQPILGHNTVFWYRQTMMQGLELLAYFRNRAPLDDSGMPKDRFSAEMPDATLATLKIQPSEPRDSAVYFCASGREQGISNQPQHFGDGTRLSIL.

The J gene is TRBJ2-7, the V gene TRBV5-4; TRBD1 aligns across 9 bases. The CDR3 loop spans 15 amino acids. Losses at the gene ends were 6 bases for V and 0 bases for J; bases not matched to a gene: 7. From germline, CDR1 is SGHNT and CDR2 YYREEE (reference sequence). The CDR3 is CASTTGGSSSYEQYF. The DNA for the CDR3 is TGTGCCAGCACCACAGGGGGCTCGAGCTCCTACGAGCAGTACTTC.

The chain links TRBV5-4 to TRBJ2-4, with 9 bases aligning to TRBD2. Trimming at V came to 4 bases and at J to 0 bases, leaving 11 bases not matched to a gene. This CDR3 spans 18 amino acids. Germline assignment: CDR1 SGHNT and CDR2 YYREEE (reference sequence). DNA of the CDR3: TGTGCCAGCAGCAGCGTGACTAGCGGAGCTATAGCCAAAAACATTCAGTACTTC. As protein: CASSSVTSGAIAKNIQYF. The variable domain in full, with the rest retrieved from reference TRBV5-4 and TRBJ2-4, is ETGVTQSPTHLIKTRGQQVTLRCSSQSGHNTVSWYQQALGQGPQFIFQYYREEENGRGNFPPRFSGLQFPNYSSELNVNALELDDSALYLCASSSVTSGAIAKNIQYFGAGTRLSVL.

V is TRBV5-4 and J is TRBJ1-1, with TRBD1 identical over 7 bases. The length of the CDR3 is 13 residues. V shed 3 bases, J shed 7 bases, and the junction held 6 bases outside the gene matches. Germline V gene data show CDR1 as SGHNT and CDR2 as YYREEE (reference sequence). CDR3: CASSWGTENEAFF. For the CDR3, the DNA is TGTGCCAGCAGCTGGGGGACAGAAAATGAAGCTTTCTTT.

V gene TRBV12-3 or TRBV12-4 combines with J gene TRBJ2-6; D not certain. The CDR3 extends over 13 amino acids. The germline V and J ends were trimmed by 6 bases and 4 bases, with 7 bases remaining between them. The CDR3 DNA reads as TGTGCCAGCAGAGAGTCCGGGGCCAACGTCCTGACTTTC. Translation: CASRESGANVLTF.

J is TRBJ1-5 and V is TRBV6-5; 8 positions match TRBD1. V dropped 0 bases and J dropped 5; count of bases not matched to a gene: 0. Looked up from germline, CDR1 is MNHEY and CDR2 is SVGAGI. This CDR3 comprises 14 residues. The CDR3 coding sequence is TGTGCCAGCAGTTACTCGACAGGGGATCAGCCCCAGCATTTT. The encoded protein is CASSYSTGDQPQHF.

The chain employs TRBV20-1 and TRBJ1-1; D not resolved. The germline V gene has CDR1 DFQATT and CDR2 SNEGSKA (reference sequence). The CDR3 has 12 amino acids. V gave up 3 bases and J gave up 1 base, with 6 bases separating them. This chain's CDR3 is CSASPKNTEAFF. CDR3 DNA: TGCAGTGCTAGTCCTAAGAACACTGAAGCTTTCTTT.

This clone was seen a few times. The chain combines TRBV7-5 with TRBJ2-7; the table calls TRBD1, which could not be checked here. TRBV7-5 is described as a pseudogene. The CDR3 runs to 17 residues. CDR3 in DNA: TGTGCCAGAAGCTTCTCGGCCAAGCGACAGCCGACCTACGAGCAGTACTTC. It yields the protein CARSFSAKRQPTYEQYF.

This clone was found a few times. CDR3 coding DNA: TGTGCCAGCAGTCTGACAGGGGGTCAGGGGGACTATGGCTACACCTTC. This codes for CASSLTGGQGDYGYTF. The chain combines TRBV27 with TRBJ1-2, with 9 bases aligning to TRBD1. With V trimmed by 5 bases and J by 3 bases, 10 bases remained unmatched. CDR3 length equals 16 residues. Germline V gene data show CDR1 as MNHEY and CDR2 as SMNVEV (reference sequence).